Listed below are T cell receptor beta chains from one sample, sequenced in a study of blood T cell repertoires in COVID-19. TCRdb's table, derived via immunoSEQ multiplex PCR, lists solely in-frame clones and lacks some. This sample has under 400,000 clones, with roughly 90% found just once. Material for sequencing was peripheral blood. The receptors come from a man between 18 and 29 years old with active or convalescent COVID-19. CDR3s leave out the opening cysteine and the closing phenylalanine or tryptophan. A D gene is named only where the DNA matches it firmly. Some rows mark clone size as missing; the rest say once, few, many or name a class of expanded clone.

d_call | clone_size | j_call | v_call | cdr3_aa
TRBD1 | NA | TRBJ2-6 | TRBV6-5 | ASRTGGSGANVLT
TRBD1 | NA | TRBJ2-1 | TRBV27 | ASSLIPGGYNEQF
NA | once | TRBJ2-2 | TRBV19 | ASSILETGELF
NA | NA | TRBJ2-2 | TRBV5-1 | ASSLYGSLNTGELF
TRBD2 | NA | TRBJ2-2 | TRBV18 | ASSHLSGGTNTGELF
TRBD1 | NA | TRBJ2-7 | TRBV5-5 | ASSLWIGTGGEQY
TRBD2 | NA | TRBJ2-1 | TRBV9 | ASSVLASGEIHNEQF
NA | NA | TRBJ2-7 | TRBV7-9 | ASSLFGTGDEQY
NA | NA | TRBJ1-2 | TRBV4-2 | ASSQSGTNYGYT
TRBD1 | NA | TRBJ1-2 | TRBV6-2/TRBV6-3 | ASSYGQGIYGYT
TRBD1 | NA | TRBJ1-6 | TRBV15 | ATSRDPGGESPLH
NA | NA | TRBJ2-1 | TRBV7-6 | ASSLQGSYNEQF
TRBD1 | NA | TRBJ2-1 | TRBV9 | ASSVGTGESNEQF
NA | once | TRBJ2-7 | TRBV27 | ASSLGQGLYEQY
TRBD1 | NA | TRBJ1-3 | TRBV23-1 | ASSPGQGASGNTIY
NA | NA | TRBJ1-5 | TRBV6-2/TRBV6-3 | ASSYSSRLRGNQPQH
NA | NA | TRBJ1-4 | TRBV7-2 | ASSLGQGLEKLF
TRBD1 | NA | TRBJ2-1 | TRBV24-1 | ATSDPPKTGIYNEQF
TRBD1 | NA | TRBJ1-1 | TRBV5-1 | ASSSLLITGVNTEAF